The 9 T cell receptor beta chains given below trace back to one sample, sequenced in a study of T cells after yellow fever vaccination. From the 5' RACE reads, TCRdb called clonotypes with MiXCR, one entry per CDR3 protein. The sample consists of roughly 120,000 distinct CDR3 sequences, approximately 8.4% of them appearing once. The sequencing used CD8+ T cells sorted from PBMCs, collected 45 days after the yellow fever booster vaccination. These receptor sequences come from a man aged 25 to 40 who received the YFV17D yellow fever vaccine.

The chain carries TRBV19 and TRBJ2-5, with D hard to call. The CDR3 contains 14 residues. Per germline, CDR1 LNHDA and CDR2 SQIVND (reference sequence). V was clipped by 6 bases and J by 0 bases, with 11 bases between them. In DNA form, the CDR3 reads TGTGCCAGTAGCGGCAAAGTGTACCAAGAGACCCAGTACTTC. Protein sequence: CASSGKVYQETQYF.

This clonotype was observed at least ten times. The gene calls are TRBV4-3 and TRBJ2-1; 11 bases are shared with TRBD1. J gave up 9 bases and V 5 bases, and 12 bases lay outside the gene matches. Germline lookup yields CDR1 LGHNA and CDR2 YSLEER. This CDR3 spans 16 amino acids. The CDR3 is CASSNRDRGISSEQFF. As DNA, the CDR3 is TGCGCCAGCAGCAACCGGGACAGGGGGATTAGCAGTGAGCAGTTCTTC.

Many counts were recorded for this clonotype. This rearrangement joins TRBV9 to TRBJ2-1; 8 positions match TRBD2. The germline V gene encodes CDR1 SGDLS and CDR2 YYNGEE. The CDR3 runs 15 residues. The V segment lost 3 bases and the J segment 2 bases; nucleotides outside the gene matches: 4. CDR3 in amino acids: CASSGSGAPYNEQFF. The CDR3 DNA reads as TGTGCCAGCAGCGGTAGCGGGGCGCCCTACAATGAGCAGTTCTTC. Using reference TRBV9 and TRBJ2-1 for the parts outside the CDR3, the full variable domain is DSGVTQTPKHLITATGQRVTLRCSPRSGDLSVYWYQQSLDQGLQFLIQYYNGEERAKGNILERFSAQQFPDLHSELNLSSLELGDSALYFCASSGSGAPYNEQFFGPGTRLTVL.

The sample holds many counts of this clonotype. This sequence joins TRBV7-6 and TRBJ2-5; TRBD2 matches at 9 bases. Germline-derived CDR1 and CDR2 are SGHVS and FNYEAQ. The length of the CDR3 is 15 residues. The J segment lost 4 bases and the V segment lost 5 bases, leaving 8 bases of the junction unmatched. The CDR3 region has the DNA TGTGCCAGCAGCCTGACTAGCGGTAATAGAGAGACCCAGTACTTC. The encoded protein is CASSLTSGNRETQYF.

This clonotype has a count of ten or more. CDR3 coding DNA: TGCAGCGGGTGGGGATTTCCGGGACTGAGCACAGATACGCAGTATTTT. The encoded protein is CSGWGFPGLSTDTQYF. The chain has TRBV29-1 and TRBJ2-3, with D perhaps matching TRBD2 (6 bases). The CDR3 runs 16 residues. Trimming removed 7 bases at V and 0 bases at J, with 20 bases between. Germline V gives CDR1 SQVTM, CDR2 ANQGSEA.

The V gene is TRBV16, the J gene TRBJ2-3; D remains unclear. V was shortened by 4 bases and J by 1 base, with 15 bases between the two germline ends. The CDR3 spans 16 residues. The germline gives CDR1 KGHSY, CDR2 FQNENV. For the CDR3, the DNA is TGTGCCAGCAGCCTATTTTCGAACACGGGCACAGATACGCAGTATTTT. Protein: CASSLFSNTGTDTQYF. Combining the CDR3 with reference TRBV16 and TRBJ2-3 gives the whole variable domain GEEVAQTPKHLVRGEGQKAKLYCAPIKGHSYVFWYQQVLKNEFKFLISFQNENVFDETGMPKERFSAKCLPNSPCSLEIQATKLEDSAVYFCASSLFSNTGTDTQYFGPGTRLTVL.

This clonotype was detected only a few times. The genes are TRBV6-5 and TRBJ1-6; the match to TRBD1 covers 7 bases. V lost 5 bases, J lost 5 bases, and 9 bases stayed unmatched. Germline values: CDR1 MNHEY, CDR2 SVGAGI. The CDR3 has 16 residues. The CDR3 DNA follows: TGTGCCAGCAGTCACAGGGGCGAAATTGATAATTCACCCCTCCACTTT. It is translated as CASSHRGEIDNSPLHF.

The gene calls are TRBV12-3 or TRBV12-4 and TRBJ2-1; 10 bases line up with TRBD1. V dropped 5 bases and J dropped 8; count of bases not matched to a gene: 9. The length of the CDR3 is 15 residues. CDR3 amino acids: CASSRPGQGFHEQFF. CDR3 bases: TGTGCCAGCAGTAGACCGGGACAGGGGTTCCATGAGCAGTTCTTC.

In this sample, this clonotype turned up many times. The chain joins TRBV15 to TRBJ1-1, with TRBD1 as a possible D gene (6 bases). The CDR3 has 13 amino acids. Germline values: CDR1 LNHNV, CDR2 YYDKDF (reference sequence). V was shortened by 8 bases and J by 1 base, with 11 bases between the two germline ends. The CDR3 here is CATSRTANTEAFF. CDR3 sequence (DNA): TGTGCCACCTCTCGGACAGCGAACACTGAAGCTTTCTTT. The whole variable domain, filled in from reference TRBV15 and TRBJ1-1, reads DAMVIQNPRYQVTQFGKPVTLSCSQTLNHNVMYWYQQKSSQAPKLLFHYYDKDFNNEADTPDNFQSRRPNTSFCFLDIRSPGLGDTAMYLCATSRTANTEAFFGQGTRLTVV.